This T cell receptor beta chain was sequenced during a study of blood T cells in healthy people across ages. General study points: Per million T cells, TCR beta diversity dropped about linearly as age rose. Unsorted PBMCs blocked a conclusive comparison of naive and antigen-experienced cells.

Roughly 10 milliliters of peripheral blood were drawn from each donor. This CDR3 comprises 16 residues. Trimming at V came to 4 bases and at J to 5 bases, leaving 13 bases not matched to a gene. Germline V lookup: CDR1 SGHDT, CDR2 YYEEEE. Together with a sample-barcoded 5' primer, a J-beta primer mix was included in a second PCR lasting about 6 to 11 cycles. TCRdb used MiXCR to reprocess the 5' RACE reads, holding one entry per CDR3 protein. The data hold 1.5 million to 2 million distinct CDR3 sequences, with 28% observed a single time. This clonotype was found a few times. Its matching antigen is unknown.

The V call is TRBV5-6, the J call TRBJ2-7, with 9 positions matching TRBD1. The receptor was isolated from a woman in her twenties or thirties in good health. The sequencing sample was made of blood. Written as DNA, the CDR3 is TGTGCCAGCAGCATACCTCCGGGACAGGGCAGCCACGAGCAGTACTTC. It translates to CASSIPPGQGSHEQYF.